The rows below give T cell receptor beta chains drawn from one sample of a study of T-cell memory formation after mild COVID-19. From the 5' RACE reads, TCRdb called clonotypes with MiXCR, one entry per CDR3 protein. The table has a few hundred thousand distinct CDR3 sequences, 8% to 9% seen once. Sequenced sample: PBMCs or a T cell subset sorted from them (not recorded which). The origin of the receptors is a man aged 18 to 29 who had mild COVID-19 (a few samples of this study predate the infection). Cell type and time point are not known. CDR3s leave out the opening cysteine and the closing phenylalanine or tryptophan. Each record gives: V gene, J gene, CDR3 protein.

TRBV20-1	TRBJ2-4	SAPTSGDKNIQY
TRBV4-1	TRBJ2-5	ASSHNRDSQETQY
TRBV27	TRBJ2-7	ASSPKLTSYEQY
TRBV3-1	TRBJ2-1	AAGGSSYNEQF
TRBV5-1	TRBJ2-5	ASSLITDEETQY
TRBV7-9	TRBJ2-7	ASSLWGSREQY
TRBV10-3	TRBJ1-1	AISGTGRMNTEAF
TRBV6-5	TRBJ1-5	ASSYEGRGQPQH
TRBV20-1	TRBJ1-1	SARVIQAVTEAF
TRBV11-3	TRBJ2-2	ASSLGSGELF
TRBV7-2	TRBJ2-5	ASNTGTGGKTQY
TRBV11-3	TRBJ2-1	ASSLPDRSNEQF
TRBV4-1	TRBJ2-2	ASSQADLGFNTGELF
TRBV4-3	TRBJ2-3	ASSQGRVTDTQY
TRBV20-1	TRBJ2-3	SATGQGAWGTQY
TRBV5-1	TRBJ2-7	ASSWPGQGQYEQY
TRBV7-2	TRBJ1-6	ASSLLGAYNSPLH
TRBV6-5	TRBJ2-5	ASTMPGEETQY
TRBV4-2	TRBJ2-3	ASSQAAGAGDTQY
TRBV9	TRBJ2-1	ASSRKTGGLYNEQF
TRBV20-1	TRBJ2-7	SARGQVSSYEQY
TRBV20-1	TRBJ2-3	SAMGLSRTDTQY
TRBV6-6	TRBJ1-2	ASIQGLGKYGYT
TRBV9	TRBJ2-1	ASSVVSDGAVNEQF
TRBV6-5	TRBJ1-2	ASSYSGGANYGYT
TRBV29-1	TRBJ1-1	SAVTGGHTEAF
TRBV11-2	TRBJ2-7	ASSFTSTSYEQY
TRBV7-9	TRBJ2-1	ASMEGGFNEQF
TRBV11-2	TRBJ2-3	ASSSGVAGDRTDTQY
TRBV30	TRBJ2-7	AWSVHGYEQY
TRBV7-2	TRBJ1-2	ASSLGINYGYT
TRBV18	TRBJ1-2	ASSQPDFNYGYT
TRBV20-1	TRBJ2-5	SARQGETQY
TRBV9	TRBJ2-1	ASSVGPEGTPPYNEQF
TRBV3-1	TRBJ2-2	ASSQGTYTGELF
TRBV7-9	TRBJ1-5	ASSSRQGNQPQH
TRBV12-3/TRBV12-4	TRBJ2-1	ASRSLYSYNEQF
TRBV9	TRBJ2-2	ASSVDPGAGANTGELF
TRBV9	TRBJ2-7	ASSVEGLAYEQY
TRBV5-1	TRBJ2-3	ASSLGAGGATDTQY
TRBV5-4	TRBJ2-1	ASSPGLAGGPPDNEQF
TRBV29-1	TRBJ2-5	SVEEGQQETQY
TRBV7-9	TRBJ2-1	ASSLVLGMNEQF
TRBV4-1	TRBJ2-4	ASSQLPGGTSKNIQY
TRBV7-8	TRBJ2-3	ASSSGHRVDTQY
TRBV7-2	TRBJ2-3	ASSQGTTFSDTQY
TRBV4-3	TRBJ2-6	ASSQDWLLGSGANVLT
TRBV5-1	TRBJ2-5	ASSSGGYPRETQY
TRBV7-2	TRBJ2-2	ASSPSWAGNTGELF
TRBV6-5	TRBJ2-2	ASSYRASAAGELF
TRBV6-2/TRBV6-3	TRBJ1-6	ASATQVRLSPLH
TRBV6-5	TRBJ1-6	ASSYWAGNSPLH
TRBV12-3/TRBV12-4	TRBJ2-3	ASSQSPGQGHSGGTDTQY